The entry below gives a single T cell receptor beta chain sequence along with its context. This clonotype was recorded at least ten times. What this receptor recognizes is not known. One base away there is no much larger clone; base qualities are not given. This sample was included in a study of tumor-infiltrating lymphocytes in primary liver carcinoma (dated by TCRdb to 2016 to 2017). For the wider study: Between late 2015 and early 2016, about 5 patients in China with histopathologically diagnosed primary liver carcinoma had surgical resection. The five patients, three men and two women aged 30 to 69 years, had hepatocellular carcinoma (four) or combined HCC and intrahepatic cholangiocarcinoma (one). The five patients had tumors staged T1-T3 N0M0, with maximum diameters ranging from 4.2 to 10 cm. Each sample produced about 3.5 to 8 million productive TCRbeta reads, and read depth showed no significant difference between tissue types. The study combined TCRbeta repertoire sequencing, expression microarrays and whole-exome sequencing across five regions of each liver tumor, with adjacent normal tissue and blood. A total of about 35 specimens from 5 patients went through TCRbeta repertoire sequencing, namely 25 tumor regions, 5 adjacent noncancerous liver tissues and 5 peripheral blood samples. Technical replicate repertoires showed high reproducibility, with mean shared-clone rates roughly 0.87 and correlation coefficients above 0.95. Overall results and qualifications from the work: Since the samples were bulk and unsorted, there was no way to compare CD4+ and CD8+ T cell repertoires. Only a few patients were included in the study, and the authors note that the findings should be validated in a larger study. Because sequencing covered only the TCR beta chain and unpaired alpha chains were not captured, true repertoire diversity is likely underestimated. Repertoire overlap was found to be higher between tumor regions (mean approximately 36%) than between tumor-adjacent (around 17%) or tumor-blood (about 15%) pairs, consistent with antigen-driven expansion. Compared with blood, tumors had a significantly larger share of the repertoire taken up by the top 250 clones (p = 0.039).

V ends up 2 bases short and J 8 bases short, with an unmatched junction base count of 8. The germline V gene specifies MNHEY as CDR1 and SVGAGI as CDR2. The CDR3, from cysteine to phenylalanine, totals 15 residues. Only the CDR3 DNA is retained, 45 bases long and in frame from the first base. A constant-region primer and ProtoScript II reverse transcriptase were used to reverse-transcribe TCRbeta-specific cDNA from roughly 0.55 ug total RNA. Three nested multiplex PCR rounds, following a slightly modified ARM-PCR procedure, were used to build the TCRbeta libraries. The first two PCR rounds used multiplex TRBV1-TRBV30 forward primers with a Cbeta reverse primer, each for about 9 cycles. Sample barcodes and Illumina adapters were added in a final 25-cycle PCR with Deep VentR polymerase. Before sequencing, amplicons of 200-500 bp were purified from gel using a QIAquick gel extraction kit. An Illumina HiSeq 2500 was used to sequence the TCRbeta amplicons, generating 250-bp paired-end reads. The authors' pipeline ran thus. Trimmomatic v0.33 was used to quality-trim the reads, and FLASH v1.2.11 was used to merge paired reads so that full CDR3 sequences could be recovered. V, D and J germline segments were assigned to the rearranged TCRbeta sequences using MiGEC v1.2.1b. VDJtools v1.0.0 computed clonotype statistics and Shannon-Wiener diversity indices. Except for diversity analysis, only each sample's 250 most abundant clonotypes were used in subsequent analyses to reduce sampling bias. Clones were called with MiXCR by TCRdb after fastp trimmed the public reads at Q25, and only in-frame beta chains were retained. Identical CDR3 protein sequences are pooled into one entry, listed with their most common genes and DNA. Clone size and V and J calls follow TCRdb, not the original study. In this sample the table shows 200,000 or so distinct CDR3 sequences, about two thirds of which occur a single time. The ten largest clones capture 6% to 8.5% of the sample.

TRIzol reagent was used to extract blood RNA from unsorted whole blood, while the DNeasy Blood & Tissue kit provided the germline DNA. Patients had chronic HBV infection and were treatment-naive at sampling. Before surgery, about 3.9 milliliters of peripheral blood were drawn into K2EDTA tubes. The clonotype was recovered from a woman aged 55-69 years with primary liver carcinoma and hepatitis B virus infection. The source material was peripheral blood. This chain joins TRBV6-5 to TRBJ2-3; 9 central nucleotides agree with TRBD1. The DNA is TGTGCCAGCAGTTACGGGGGACAGGGATCGGGTACGCAGTATTTT. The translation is CASSYGGQGSGTQYF.